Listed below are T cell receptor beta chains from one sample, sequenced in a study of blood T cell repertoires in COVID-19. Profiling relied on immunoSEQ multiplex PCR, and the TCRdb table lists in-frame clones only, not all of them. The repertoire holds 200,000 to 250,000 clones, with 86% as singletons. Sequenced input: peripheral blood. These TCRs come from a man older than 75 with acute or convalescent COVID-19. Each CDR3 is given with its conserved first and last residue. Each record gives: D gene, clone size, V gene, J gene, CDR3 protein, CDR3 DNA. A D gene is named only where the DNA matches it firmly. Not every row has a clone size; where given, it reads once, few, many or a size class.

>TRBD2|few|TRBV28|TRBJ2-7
CASSSLAIHEQYF
TGTGCCAGCAGCTCACTAGCGATCCACGAGCAGTACTTC
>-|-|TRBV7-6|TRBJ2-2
CASSLSGTQAGELFF
TGTGCCAGCAGCTTAAGTGGGACACAGGCCGGGGAGCTGTTTTTT
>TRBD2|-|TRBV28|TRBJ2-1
CASSSGTSPPNEQFF
TGTGCCAGCAGTTCCGGGACTAGCCCCCCTAACGAGCAGTTCTTC
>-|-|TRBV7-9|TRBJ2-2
CASSGGPKNTGELFF
TGTGCCAGCAGCGGAGGACCGAAGAACACCGGGGAGCTGTTTTTT
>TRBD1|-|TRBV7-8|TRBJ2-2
CASSLDGGGQGETGELFF
TGTGCCAGCAGCTTAGATGGGGGAGGACAGGGAGAAACCGGGGAGCTGTTTTTT
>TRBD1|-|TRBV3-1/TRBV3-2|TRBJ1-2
CASSQLARAGQGYTF
TGTGCCAGCAGCCAATTGGCCAGGGCGGGACAGGGCTACACCTTC
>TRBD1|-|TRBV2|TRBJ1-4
CASCRDRGEKLFF
TGTGCCAGCTGCCGGGACAGGGGTGAAAAACTGTTTTTT
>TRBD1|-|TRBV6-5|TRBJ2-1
CASRADRGGVNEQFF
TGTGCCAGCAGGGCGGACAGGGGTGGCGTCAATGAGCAGTTCTTC
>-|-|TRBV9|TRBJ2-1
CASSVFNYNEQFF
TGTGCCAGCAGCGTATTTAACTACAATGAGCAGTTCTTC
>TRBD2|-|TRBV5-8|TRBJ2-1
CASSLAGDIHNEQFF
TGTGCCAGCAGCTTAGCGGGAGACATCCACAATGAGCAGTTCTTC
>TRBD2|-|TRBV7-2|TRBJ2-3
CASSLDSSGIDTQYF
TGTGCCAGCAGCTTAGATAGTAGCGGGATAGATACGCAGTATTTT
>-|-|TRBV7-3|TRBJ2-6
CASSSQGGGANVLTF
TGTGCCAGCAGCTCCCAGGGTGGTGGGGCCAACGTCCTGACTTTC
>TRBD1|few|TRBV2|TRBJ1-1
CASSRQGSSTEAFF
TGTGCCAGCAGTAGACAGGGTTCAAGCACTGAAGCTTTCTTT
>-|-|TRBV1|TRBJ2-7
CTSSSRDRGFYEQYF
TGCACCAGCAGCTCCCGGGACAGGGGGTTCTACGAGCAGTACTTC
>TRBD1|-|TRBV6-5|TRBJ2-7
CASTGQGGSEQYF
TGTGCCAGCACCGGACAGGGTGGGAGCGAGCAGTACTTC
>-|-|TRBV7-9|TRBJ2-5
CASSLALRHLQETQYF
TGTGCCAGCAGCTTAGCTCTCAGGCATTTACAAGAGACCCAGTACTTC
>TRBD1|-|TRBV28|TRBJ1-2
CASQTQGDYGYTF
TGTGCCAGCCAGACACAGGGGGACTATGGCTACACCTTC
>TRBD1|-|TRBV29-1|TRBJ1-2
CSATRGDSYGYTF
TGCAGCGCAACAAGGGGGGACAGCTATGGCTACACCTTC
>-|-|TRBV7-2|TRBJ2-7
CASSPGLHEQYF
TGTGCCAGCAGCCCGGGTCTTCACGAGCAGTACTTC
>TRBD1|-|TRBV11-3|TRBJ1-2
CASSSGQGSGYTF
TGTGCCAGCAGCTCGGGACAGGGTAGTGGCTACACCTTC
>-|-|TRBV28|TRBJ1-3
CASSLLGRYSGNTIYF
TGTGCCAGCAGTCTCCTGGGGCGATACTCTGGAAACACCATATATTTT
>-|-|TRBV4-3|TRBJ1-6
CASSLNWGDSPLHF
TGCGCCAGCAGCCTAAATTGGGGAGATTCACCCCTCCACTTT
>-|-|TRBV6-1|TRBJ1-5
CASSEALRSNQPQHF
TGTGCCAGCAGTGAAGCGCTAAGAAGCAATCAGCCCCAGCATTTT
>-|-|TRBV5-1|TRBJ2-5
CASRKQETQYF
TGCGCCAGCCGTAAACAAGAGACCCAGTACTTC
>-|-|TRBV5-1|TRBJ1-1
CASSSGYPTEAFF
TGCGCCAGCAGCTCAGGATACCCCACTGAAGCTTTCTTT
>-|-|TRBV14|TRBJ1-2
CASSQAMGRDYGYTF
TGTGCCAGCAGCCAAGCGATGGGGAGGGATTATGGCTACACCTTC
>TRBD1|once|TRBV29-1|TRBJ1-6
CSVSTGQGSPLHF
TGCAGCGTTTCGACAGGGCAAGGTTCACCCCTCCACTTT
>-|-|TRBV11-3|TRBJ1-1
CASSLGQNTEAFF
TGTGCCAGCAGCTTGGGCCAGAACACTGAAGCTTTCTTT
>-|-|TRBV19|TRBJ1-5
CASSTRGNQPQHF
TGTGCCAGTAGTACCAGGGGCAATCAGCCCCAGCATTTT
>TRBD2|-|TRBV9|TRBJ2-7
CASSPGGLAGFYEQYF
TGTGCCAGCAGCCCCGGGGGACTAGCGGGTTTTTACGAGCAGTACTTC
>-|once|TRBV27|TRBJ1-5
CASSFSPSNQPQHF
TGTGCCAGCAGTTTCAGTCCTAGCAATCAGCCCCAGCATTTT
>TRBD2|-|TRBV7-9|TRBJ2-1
CASNNLAGVFYNEQFF
TGTGCCAGCAACAATCTCGCGGGAGTGTTTTACAATGAGCAGTTCTTC
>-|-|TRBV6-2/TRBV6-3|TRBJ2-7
CASSPHTGGPFYEQYF
TGTGCCAGCAGCCCTCATACGGGGGGCCCCTTCTACGAGCAGTACTTC
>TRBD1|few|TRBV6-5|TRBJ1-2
CASSYRDRGRGGYTF
TGTGCCAGCAGTTACAGGGACAGGGGGCGGGGAGGCTACACCTTC
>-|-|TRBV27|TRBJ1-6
CASSLGGNSPLHF
TGTGCCAGCAGTTTGGGGGGTAACTCACCCCTCCACTTT
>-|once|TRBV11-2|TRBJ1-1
CASSPARGNTEAFF
TGTGCCAGCAGCCCCGCCCGGGGGAACACTGAAGCTTTCTTT
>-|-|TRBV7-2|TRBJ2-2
CASSLDSVGELFF
TGTGCCAGCAGCTTAGATTCGGTCGGGGAGCTGTTTTTT
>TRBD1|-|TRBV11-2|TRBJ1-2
CASSRGQGRGYTF
TGTGCCAGCAGCCGGGGACAGGGCCGCGGCTACACCTTC
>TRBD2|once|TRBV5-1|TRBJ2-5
CASSLGSGGAETQYF
TGCGCCAGCAGCTTGGGTAGCGGGGGCGCGGAGACCCAGTACTTC
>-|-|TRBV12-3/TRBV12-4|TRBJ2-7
CASSPPSSYEQYF
TGTGCCAGCAGTCCCCCTAGCTCCTACGAGCAGTACTTC
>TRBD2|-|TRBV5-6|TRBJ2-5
CASSLSGIETQYF
TGTGCCAGCAGCTTGAGCGGGATAGAGACCCAGTACTTC